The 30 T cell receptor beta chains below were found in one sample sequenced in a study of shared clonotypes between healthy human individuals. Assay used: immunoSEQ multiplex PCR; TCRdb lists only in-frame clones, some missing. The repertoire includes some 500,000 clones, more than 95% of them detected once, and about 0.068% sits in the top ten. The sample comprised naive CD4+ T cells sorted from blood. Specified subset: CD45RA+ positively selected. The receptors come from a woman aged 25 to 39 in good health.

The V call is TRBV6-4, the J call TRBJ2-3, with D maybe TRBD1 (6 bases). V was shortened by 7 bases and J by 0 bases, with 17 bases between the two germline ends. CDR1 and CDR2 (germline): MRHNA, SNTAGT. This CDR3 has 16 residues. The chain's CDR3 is CASKGVKSTSTDTQYF. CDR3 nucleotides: TGTGCCAGCAAGGGGGTAAAATCGACTAGCACAGATACGCAGTATTTT.

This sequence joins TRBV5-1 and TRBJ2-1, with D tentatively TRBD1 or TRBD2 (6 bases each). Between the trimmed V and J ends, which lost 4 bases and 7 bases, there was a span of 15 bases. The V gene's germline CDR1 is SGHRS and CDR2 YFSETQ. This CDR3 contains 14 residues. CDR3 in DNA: TGCGCCAGCAGCGGGACACCGGAGGGGAATGAGCAGTTCTTC. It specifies CASSGTPEGNEQFF.

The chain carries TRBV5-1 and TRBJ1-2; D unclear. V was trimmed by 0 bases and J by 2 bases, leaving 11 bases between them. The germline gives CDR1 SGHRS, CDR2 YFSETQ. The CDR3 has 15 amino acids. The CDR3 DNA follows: TGCGCCAGCAGCTTGGTTAGGTGGGGAAACTATGGCTACACCTTC. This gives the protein CASSLVRWGNYGYTF.

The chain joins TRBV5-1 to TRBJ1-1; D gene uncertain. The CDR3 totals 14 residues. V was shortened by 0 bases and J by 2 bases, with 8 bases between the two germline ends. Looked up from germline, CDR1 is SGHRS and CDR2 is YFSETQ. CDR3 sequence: CASSLALGNTEAFF. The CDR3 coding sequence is TGCGCCAGCAGCTTGGCACTAGGAAACACTGAAGCTTTCTTT.

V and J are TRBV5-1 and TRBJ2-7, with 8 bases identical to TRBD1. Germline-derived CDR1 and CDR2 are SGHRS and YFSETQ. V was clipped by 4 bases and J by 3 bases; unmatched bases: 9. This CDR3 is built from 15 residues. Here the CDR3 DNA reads TGCGCCAGCAGCGAGGCACCAGGGGGCCTCTACGAGCAGTACTTC. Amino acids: CASSEAPGGLYEQYF.

This CDR3 is CASSQKDRRGYSNQPQHF. In nucleotides, the CDR3 is TGTGCCAGCAGCCAGAAGGACAGAAGGGGATATAGCAATCAGCCCCAGCATTTT. The V gene is TRBV7-8, the J gene TRBJ1-5; D possibly corresponds to TRBD1 (6 bases). The CDR3 extends over 18 amino acids. V lost 5 bases and J 0 bases, leaving 20 bases between the germline ends. Germline CDR1 SGHVS, CDR2 FQNEAQ.

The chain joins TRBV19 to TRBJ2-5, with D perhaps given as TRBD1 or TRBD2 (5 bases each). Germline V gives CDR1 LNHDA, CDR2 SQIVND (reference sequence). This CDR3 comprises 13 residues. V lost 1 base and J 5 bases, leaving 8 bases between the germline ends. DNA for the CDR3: TGTGCCAGTAGTATAGTCAGGGAGGAGACCCAGTACTTC. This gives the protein CASSIVREETQYF.

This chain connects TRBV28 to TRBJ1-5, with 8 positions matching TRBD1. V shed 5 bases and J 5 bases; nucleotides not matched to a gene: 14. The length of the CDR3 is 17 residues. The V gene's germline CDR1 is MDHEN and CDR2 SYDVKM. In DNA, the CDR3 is TGTGCCAGCAGTCCCCCGGACAGGGCCAGCCTTGATCAGCCCCAGCATTTT. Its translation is CASSPPDRASLDQPQHF.

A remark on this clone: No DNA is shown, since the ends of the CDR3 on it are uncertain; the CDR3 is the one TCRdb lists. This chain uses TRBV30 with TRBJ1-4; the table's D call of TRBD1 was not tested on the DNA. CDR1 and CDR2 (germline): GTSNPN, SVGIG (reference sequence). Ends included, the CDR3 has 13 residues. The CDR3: CAWVGQGSLRVFF.

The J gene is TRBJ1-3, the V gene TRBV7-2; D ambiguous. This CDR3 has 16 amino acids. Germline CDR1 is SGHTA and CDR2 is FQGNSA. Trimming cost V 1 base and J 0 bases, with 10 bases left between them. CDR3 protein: CASSLVGPSSGNTIYF. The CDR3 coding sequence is TGTGCCAGCAGCTTAGTCGGGCCGAGCTCTGGAAACACCATATATTTT.

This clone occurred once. The CDR3 protein is CASSPGHAGTGPYEQYF. The CDR3 DNA sequence: TGTGCCAGCTCACCCGGACACGCCGGGACTGGCCCCTACGAGCAGTACTTC. The J gene is TRBJ2-7, the V gene TRBV18, with D possibly being TRBD2 (6 bases). The CDR3 length is 17 residues. The V and J ends lost 3 bases and 2 bases respectively, with 20 bases between them. Germline lookup yields CDR1 KGHSH and CDR2 LQKENI. Using reference TRBV18 and TRBJ2-7 for the parts outside the CDR3, the full variable domain is NAGVMQNPRHLVRRRGQEARLRCSPMKGHSHVYWYRQLPEEGLKFMVYLQKENIIDESGMPKERFSAEFPKEGPSILRIQQVVRGDSAAYFCASSPGHAGTGPYEQYFGPGTRLTVT.

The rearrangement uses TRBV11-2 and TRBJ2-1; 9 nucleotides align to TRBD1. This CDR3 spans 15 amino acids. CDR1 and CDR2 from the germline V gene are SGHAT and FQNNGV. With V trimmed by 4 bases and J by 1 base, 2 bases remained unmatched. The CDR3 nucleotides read TGTGCCAGCAGCTCCGGACAGGGGTCCTACAATGAGCAGTTCTTC. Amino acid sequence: CASSSGQGSYNEQFF.

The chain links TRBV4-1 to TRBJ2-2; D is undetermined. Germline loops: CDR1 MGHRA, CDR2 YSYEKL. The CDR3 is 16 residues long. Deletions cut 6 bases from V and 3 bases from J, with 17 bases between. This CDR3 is CASSPDKQADTGELFF. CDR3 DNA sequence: TGCGCCAGCAGTCCCGACAAGCAAGCAGACACCGGGGAGCTGTTTTTT.

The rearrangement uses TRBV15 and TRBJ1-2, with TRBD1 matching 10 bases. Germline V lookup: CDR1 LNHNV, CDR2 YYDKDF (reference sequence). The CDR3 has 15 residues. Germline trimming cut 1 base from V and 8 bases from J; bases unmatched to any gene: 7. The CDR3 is CATSRGGTGEGGYTF. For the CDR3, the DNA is TGTGCCACCAGCAGAGGAGGGACAGGGGAAGGAGGCTACACCTTC.

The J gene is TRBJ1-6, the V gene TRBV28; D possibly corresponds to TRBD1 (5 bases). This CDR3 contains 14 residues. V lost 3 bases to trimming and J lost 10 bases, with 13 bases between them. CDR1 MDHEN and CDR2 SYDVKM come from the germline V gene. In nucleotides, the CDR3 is TGTGCCAGCAGTTTGACAGTGGGGTGGTCACCCCTCCACTTT. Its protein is CASSLTVGWSPLHF.

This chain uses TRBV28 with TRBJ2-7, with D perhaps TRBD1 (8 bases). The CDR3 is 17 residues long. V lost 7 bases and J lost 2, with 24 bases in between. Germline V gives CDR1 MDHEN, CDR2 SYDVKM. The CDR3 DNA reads TGTGCCAGCACCACAAACAGGGGGAAACGGGGGGCCTACGAGCAGTACTTC. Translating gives CASTTNRGKRGAYEQYF.

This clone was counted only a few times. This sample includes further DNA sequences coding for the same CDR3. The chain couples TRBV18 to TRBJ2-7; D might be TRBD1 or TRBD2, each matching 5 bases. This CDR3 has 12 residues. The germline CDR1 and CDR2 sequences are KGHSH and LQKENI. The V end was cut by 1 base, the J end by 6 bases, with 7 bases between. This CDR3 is CASSPLGVEQYF. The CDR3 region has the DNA TGTGCCAGCTCACCACTGGGGGTCGAGCAGTACTTC.

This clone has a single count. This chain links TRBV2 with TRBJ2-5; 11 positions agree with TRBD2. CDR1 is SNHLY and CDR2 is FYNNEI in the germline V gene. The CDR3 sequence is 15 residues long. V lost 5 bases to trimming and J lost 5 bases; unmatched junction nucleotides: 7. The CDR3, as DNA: TGTGCCAGCAGTTTTAGCGGGGGGGTTTTGGAGACCCAGTACTTC. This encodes CASSFSGGVLETQYF.

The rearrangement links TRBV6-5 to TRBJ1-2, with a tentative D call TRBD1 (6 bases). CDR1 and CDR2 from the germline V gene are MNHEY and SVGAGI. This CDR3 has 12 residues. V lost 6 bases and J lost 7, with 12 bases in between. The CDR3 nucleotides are TGTGCCAGCAGCTTCAGGGGATCTGGCTACACCTTC. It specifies CASSFRGSGYTF.

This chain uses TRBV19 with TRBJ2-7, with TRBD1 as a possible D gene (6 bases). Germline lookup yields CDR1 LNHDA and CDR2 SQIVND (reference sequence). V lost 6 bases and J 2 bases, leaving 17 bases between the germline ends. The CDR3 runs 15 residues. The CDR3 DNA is TGTGCCAGTAGCCAAATCCGGGACATAGCCTACGAGCAGTACTTC. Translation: CASSQIRDIAYEQYF.

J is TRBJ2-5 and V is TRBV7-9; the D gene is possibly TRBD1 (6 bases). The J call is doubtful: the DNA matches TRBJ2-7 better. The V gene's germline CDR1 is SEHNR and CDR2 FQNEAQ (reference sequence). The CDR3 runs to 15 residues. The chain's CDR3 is CASSMAGQWIYEQYF. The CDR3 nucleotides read TGTGCCAGCAGCATGGCTGGACAGTGGATTTACGAGCAGTACTTC.

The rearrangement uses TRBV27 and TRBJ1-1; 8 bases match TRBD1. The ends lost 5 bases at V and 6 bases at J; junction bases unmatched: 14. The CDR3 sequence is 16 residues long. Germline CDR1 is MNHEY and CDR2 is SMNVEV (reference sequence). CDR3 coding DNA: TGTGCCAGCAGTCTACTCCGACAGGGGCCGATCTCTGAAGCTTTCTTT. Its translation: CASSLLRQGPISEAFF.

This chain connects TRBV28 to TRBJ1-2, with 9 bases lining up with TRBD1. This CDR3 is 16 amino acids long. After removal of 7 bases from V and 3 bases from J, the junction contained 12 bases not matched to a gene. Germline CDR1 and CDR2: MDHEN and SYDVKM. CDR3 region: CASTSSGQGKDYGYTF. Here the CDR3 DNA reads TGTGCCAGCACTTCTTCGGGACAGGGAAAGGACTATGGCTACACCTTC.

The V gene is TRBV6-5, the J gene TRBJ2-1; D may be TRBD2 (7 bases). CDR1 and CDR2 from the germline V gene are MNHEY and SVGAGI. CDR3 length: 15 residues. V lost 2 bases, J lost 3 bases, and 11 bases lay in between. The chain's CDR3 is CASSYGGGGYNEQFF. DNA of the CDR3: TGTGCCAGCAGTTACGGCGGGGGCGGCTACAATGAGCAGTTCTTC.

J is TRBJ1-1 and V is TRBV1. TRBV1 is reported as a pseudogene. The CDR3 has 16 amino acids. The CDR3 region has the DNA TGCACCAGCAGTCCCCCGGGGGGACTGGGGAACACTGAAGCTTTCTTT. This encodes CTSSPPGGLGNTEAFF.

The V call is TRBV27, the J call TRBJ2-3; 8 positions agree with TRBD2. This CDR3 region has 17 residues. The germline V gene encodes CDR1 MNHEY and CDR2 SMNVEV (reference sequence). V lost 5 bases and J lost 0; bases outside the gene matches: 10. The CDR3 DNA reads TGTGCCAGCAGTCCAATGTGGACTAGCCCTAGCACAGATACGCAGTATTTT. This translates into CASSPMWTSPSTDTQYF.

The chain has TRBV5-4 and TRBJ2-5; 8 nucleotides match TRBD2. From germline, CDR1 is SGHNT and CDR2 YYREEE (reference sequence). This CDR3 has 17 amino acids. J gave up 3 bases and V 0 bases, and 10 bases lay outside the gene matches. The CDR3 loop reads CASSLEVWETSEETQYF. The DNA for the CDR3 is TGTGCCAGCAGCTTGGAGGTCTGGGAGACTAGCGAAGAGACCCAGTACTTC.

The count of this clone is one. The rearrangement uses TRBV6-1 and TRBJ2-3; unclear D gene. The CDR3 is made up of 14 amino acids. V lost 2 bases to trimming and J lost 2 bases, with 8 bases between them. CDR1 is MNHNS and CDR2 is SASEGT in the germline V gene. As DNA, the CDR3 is TGTGCCAGCAGTGAAAGACCGTACACAGATACGCAGTATTTT. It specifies CASSERPYTDTQYF.

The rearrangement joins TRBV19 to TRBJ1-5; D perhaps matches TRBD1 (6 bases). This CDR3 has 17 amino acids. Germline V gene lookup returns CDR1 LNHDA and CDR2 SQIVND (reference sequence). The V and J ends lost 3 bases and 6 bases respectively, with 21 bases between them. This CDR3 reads CASSIAGTAGVIQPQHF. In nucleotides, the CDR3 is TGTGCCAGTAGTATCGCCGGAACTGCAGGGGTTATTCAGCCCCAGCATTTT.

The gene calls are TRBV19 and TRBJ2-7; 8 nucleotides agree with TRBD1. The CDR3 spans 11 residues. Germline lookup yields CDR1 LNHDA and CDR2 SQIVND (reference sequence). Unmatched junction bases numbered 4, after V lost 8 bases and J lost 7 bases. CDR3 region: CASGNRGEQYF. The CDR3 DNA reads TGTGCCAGTGGGAACAGGGGGGAGCAGTACTTC.